This T cell receptor beta chain was retrieved from a study of early T cells in non-severe SARS-CoV-2 infection. About the research overall: Bulk RNA isolated from unsorted whole blood underwent sequencing; chains were not paired. Study-wide findings and caveats: Anti-spike CD8 responses were favored in VDJdb matching, and private and CD4 specificities were missed.

At least ten counts were recorded for this clonotype. What it binds is not known. Each cDNA molecule carried a unique molecular identifier. TCRdb passed the 5' RACE reads through MiXCR, listing each CDR3 protein once. The sample lists 35,000 to 40,000 distinct CDR3 sequences; 5.8% were seen once. Germline V gene data show CDR1 as LNHDA and CDR2 as SQIVND (reference sequence). Trimming left V 3 bases short and J 7 bases short, with 24 bases between. The CDR3 is 17 residues long. The genes are TRBV19 and TRBJ1-2; D ambiguous. The sample taken for sequencing was whole blood. The source is an adult who was a healthcare worker with PCR-confirmed SARS-CoV-2 infection or an uninfected control (not recorded which). This CDR3 is CASSIPRVAPTLAGYTF. For the CDR3, the DNA is TGTGCCAGTAGTATTCCTCGGGTCGCCCCGACGCTGGCTGGCTACACCTTC.